This T cell receptor beta chain was profiled in a study of blood T cells in healthy people across ages. Germline loops: CDR1 SNHLY, CDR2 FYNNEI. V lost 7 bases, J lost 11 bases, and 11 bases stayed unmatched. This CDR3 has 13 residues. Together with a sample-barcoded 5' primer, a J-beta primer mix was included in a second PCR lasting about 6 to 12 cycles. TCRdb recomputed calls from the 5' RACE reads with MiXCR, one row per CDR3 protein. The sample records roughly 800,000 distinct CDR3 sequences, 58% being singletons. This TCR derives from a young man in good health. Sequencing input: blood. The V gene is TRBV2, the J gene TRBJ2-4, with 7 bases aligning to TRBD2. The CDR3, as DNA: TGTGCCAGCATTTCGACTCAAGCGGGATTTCAGTACTTC. It translates to CASISTQAGFQYF.